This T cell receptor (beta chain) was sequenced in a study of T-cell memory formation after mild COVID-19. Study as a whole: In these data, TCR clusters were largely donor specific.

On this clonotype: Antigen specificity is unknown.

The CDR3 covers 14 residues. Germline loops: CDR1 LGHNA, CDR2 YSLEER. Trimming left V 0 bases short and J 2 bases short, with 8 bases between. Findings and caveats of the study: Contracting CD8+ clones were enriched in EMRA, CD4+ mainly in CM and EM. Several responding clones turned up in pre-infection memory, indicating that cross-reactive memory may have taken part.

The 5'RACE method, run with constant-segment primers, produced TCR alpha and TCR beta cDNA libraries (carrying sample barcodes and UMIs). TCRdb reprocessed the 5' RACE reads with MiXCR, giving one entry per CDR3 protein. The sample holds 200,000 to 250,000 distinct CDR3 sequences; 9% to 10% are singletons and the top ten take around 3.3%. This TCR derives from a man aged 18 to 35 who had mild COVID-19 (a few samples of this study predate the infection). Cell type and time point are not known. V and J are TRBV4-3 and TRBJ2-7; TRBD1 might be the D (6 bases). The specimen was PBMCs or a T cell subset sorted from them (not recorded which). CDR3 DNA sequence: TGCGCCAGCAGCCAAGAACAGGGTCCCTACGAGCAGTACTTC. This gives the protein CASSQEQGPYEQYF.